The 10 T cell receptor beta chains presented below share a single source sample, sequenced in a study of human T cells and chemical hapten exposure. TCRdb independently ran MiXCR on the RACE reads; one entry per CDR3 protein. This sample yields 200,000 to 300,000 distinct CDR3 sequences, of which 7.5% to 9% are seen a single time; roughly 2.5% belongs to the top ten. As for time point: pre-sensitization, week 0. The treatment was: therapeutic diphenylcyclopropenone sensitization with weekly scalp DPC. Sequences were derived from whole blood, sampled in connection with sensitization to the hapten diphenylcyclopropenone (DPC). These TCRs come from a woman aged 40 to 50 with alopecia areata. Some clones in this sample may be carry-over from other donors' samples.

The chain joins TRBV12-3 or TRBV12-4 to TRBJ1-2; 7 positions match TRBD1. The CDR3 length is 14 residues. V lost 7 bases to trimming and J lost 8 bases; unmatched junction nucleotides: 13. CDR3: CASTAQGGYGGYTF. CDR3 sequence (DNA): TGTGCCAGCACCGCGCAGGGGGGCTATGGCGGCTACACCTTC.

At least ten counts were recorded for this clonotype. The chain joins TRBV4-1 to TRBJ2-3; weak D call: TRBD2 (6 bases). The CDR3 covers 14 residues. The V gene's germline CDR1 is MGHRA and CDR2 YSYEKL. V lost 1 base and J lost 4, with 9 bases in between. The DNA for the CDR3 is TGCGCCAGCAGCCAAGGCCGACTAGCAGATACGCAGTATTTT. Amino acids: CASSQGRLADTQYF.

This clonotype was observed a few times. V usage is TRBV25-1 and J usage is TRBJ2-5; possible D gene TRBD1, 6 bases. The germline gives CDR1 MGHDK, CDR2 SYGVNS. This CDR3 is 12 amino acids long. With 1 base removed from V and 6 bases from J, the gap between germline ends came to 6 bases. This CDR3 reads CASSEWGQTQYF. The CDR3 bases are TGTGCCAGCAGTGAATGGGGGCAGACCCAGTACTTC.

V gene TRBV7-9 combines with J gene TRBJ2-2; 9 bases fit TRBD1. CDR3 length equals 15 residues. Trimming removed 5 bases from V and 5 bases from J; junction bases left unmatched: 6. The germline V gene encodes CDR1 SEHNR and CDR2 FQNEAQ (reference sequence). CDR3 sequence (DNA): TGTGCCAGCAGCGTTGGGACAGGGAATACCGGGGAGCTGTTTTTT. Translating gives CASSVGTGNTGELFF.

This clonotype was seen only a few times. V usage is TRBV20-1 and J usage is TRBJ1-5, with D perhaps TRBD1 (5 bases). This CDR3 is 13 amino acids long. V dropped 4 bases and J dropped 4 bases, with 11 bases sitting between them. Per germline, CDR1 DFQATT and CDR2 SNEGSKA (reference sequence). The CDR3 spells CSAIPGQNQPQHF. DNA of the CDR3: TGCAGTGCTATTCCGGGGCAAAATCAGCCCCAGCATTTT.

V gene TRBV20-1 combines with J gene TRBJ2-7; 7 bases agree with TRBD1. CDR3 length equals 14 residues. Per germline, CDR1 DFQATT and CDR2 SNEGSKA (reference sequence). The ends lost 6 bases at V and 5 bases at J; junction bases unmatched: 13. This CDR3 is CSAPDRASLDEQYF. The CDR3, as DNA: TGCAGTGCACCTGACAGGGCTTCGTTAGACGAGCAGTACTTC.

Details on this clonotype: Its ends do not fully match the called genes, so a read error is possible. This rearrangement joins TRBV12-3 or TRBV12-4 to TRBJ2-5; D is uncertain. The CDR3 length is 13 residues. Here the CDR3 DNA reads TGTGTCAGCAGTTTCCTAGGGCCAGAGACCCAGTACTTC. Protein: CVSSFLGPETQYF.

This clonotype was recorded a few times. This chain links TRBV5-1 with TRBJ2-1, with 9 bases matching TRBD1. V trimming: 4 bases; J trimming: 5 bases; junction bases outside the gene matches: 4. CDR1 is SGHRS and CDR2 is YFSETQ in the germline V gene. This CDR3 has 14 amino acids. The CDR3 sequence is CASSTDRGDNEQFF. The DNA for the CDR3 is TGCGCCAGCAGCACGGACAGGGGAGACAATGAGCAGTTCTTC.

This clonotype was found a few times. This chain joins TRBV5-1 and TRBJ2-5; D unclear. V lost 3 bases and J lost 3, with 9 bases in between. Germline loops: CDR1 SGHRS, CDR2 YFSETQ. This CDR3 spans 13 amino acids. The CDR3, as DNA: TGCGCCAGCAGCTCCAGGACGGAAGAGACCCAGTACTTC. Translating it yields CASSSRTEETQYF.

The V call is TRBV28, the J call TRBJ2-1, with 10 positions matching TRBD2. This CDR3 has 15 amino acids. Germline V lookup: CDR1 MDHEN, CDR2 SYDVKM. J gave up 4 bases and V 3 bases, and 3 bases lay outside the gene matches. CDR3 residues: CASSFWTSGYNEQFF. For the CDR3, the DNA is TGTGCCAGCAGTTTCTGGACTAGCGGATACAATGAGCAGTTCTTC.